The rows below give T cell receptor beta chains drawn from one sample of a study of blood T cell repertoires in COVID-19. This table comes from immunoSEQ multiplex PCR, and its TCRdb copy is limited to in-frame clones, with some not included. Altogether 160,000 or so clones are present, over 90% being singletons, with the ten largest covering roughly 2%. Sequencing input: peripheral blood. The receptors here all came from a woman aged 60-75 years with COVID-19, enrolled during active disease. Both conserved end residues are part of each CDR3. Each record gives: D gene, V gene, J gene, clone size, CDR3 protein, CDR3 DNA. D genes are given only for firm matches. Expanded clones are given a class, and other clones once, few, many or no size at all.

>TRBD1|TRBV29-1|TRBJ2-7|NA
CSVEKGTEIYEQYF
TGCAGCGTTGAAAAGGGGACAGAAATCTACGAGCAGTACTTC
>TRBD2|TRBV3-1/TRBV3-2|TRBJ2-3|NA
CASSQALASGGRTDTQYF
TGTGCCAGCAGCCAAGCCTTGGCTAGCGGGGGACGCACAGATACGCAGTATTTT
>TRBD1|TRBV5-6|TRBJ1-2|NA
CASTMDRANGYTF
TGTGCCAGCACCATGGACAGGGCAAACGGCTACACCTTC
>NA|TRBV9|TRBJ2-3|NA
CASSSLRTDTQYF
TGTGCCAGCAGCAGCCTTCGCACAGATACGCAGTATTTT
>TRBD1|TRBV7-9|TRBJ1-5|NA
CASSEPGTGNQPQHF
TGTGCCAGCAGCGAACCCGGGACAGGTAATCAGCCCCAGCATTTT
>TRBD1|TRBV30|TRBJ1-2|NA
CAWSTGTVYTF
TGTGCCTGGAGTACCGGGACAGTTTACACCTTC
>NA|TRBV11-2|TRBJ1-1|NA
CASSLGGGEAFF
TGTGCCAGCAGCTTAGGAGGAGGTGAAGCTTTCTTT
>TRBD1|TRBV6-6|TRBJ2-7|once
CASSSDRAHEQYF
TGTGCCAGCAGTTCGGACAGGGCCCACGAGCAGTACTTC
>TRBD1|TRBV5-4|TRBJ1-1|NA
CASSHRGGNTEAFF
TGTGCCAGCAGCCACAGGGGTGGGAACACTGAAGCTTTCTTT
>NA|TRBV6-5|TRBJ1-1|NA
CASSYTRVLSTEAFF
TGTGCCAGCAGTTATACACGGGTTTTATCCACTGAAGCTTTCTTT
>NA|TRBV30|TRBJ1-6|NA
CAWRPGHTNSPLHF
TGTGCCTGGAGGCCGGGACACACTAATTCACCCCTCCACTTT
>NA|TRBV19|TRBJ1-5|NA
CASTRGGYSNQPQHF
TGTGCCAGTACGAGGGGAGGATATAGCAATCAGCCCCAGCATTTT
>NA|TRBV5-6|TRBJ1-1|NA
CASSLSFGGTEAFF
TGTGCCAGCAGCTTGTCGTTCGGGGGCACTGAAGCTTTCTTT
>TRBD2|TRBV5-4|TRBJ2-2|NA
CASSLAGGDTGELFF
TGTGCCAGCAGCTTGGCCGGGGGGGACACCGGGGAGCTGTTTTTT
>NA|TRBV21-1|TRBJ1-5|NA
CASSKALGGRSNQPQHF
TGTGCCAGCAGCAAAGCGCTGGGGGGGAGGAGCAATCAGCCCCAGCATTTT
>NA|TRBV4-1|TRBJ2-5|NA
CASSQVRVETQYF
TGCGCCAGCAGCCAAGTCAGGGTGGAGACCCAGTACTTC
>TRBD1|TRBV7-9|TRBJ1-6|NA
CASSLIPPNRGLADSPLHF
TGTGCCAGCAGCTTGATCCCTCCGAACAGGGGCCTGGCAGATTCACCCCTCCACTTT